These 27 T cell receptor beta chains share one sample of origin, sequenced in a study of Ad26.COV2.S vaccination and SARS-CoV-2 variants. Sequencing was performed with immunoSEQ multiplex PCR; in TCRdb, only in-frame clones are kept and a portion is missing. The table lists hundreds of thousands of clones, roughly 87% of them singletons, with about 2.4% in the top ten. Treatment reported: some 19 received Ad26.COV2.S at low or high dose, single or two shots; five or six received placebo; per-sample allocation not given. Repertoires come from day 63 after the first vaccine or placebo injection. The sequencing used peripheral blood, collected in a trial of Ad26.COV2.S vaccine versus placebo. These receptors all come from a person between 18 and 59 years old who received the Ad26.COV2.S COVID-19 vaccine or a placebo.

CDR3 sequence (DNA): TGTGCCAGCAGCTTCCTAGACAGGGGCGGTAATACGCAGTATTTT. Translation gives CASSFLDRGGNTQYF. This chain uses TRBV5-4 with TRBJ2-3, with TRBD1 matching over 8 bases. CDR3 length: 15 amino acids. The germline CDR1 and CDR2 sequences are SGHNT and YYREEE (reference sequence). V trimming: 2 bases; J trimming: 7 bases; junction bases outside the gene matches: 9.

The CDR3 sequence is CASSLYGGEKLFF. The CDR3 nucleotides read TGTGCCAGCAGCTTGTACGGGGGTGAAAAACTGTTTTTT. The rearrangement uses TRBV5-8 and TRBJ1-4; TRBD1 might be the D (5 bases). V lost 1 base and J 7 bases, leaving 8 bases between the germline ends. Germline V gene sequence: CDR1 SGHTS, CDR2 YDEGEE. The CDR3 is made up of 13 amino acids.

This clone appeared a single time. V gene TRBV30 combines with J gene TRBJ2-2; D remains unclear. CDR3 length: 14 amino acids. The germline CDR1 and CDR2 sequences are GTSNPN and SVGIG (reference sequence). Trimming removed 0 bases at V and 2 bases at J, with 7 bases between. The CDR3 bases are TGTGCCTGGAGTGTTCTGTTAAACACCGGGGAGCTGTTTTTT. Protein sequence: CAWSVLLNTGELFF.

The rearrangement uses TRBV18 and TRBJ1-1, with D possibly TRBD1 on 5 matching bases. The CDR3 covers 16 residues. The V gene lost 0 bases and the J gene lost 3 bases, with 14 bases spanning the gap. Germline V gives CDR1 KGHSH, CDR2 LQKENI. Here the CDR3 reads CASSPPGGLRDTEAFF. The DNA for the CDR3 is TGTGCCAGCTCACCACCGGGGGGTCTCAGGGACACTGAAGCTTTCTTT.

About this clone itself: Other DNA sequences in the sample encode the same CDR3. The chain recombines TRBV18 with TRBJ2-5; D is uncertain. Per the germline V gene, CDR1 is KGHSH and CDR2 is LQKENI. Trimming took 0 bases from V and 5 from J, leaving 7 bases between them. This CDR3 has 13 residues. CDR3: CASSPPGQETQYF. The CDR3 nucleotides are TGTGCCAGCTCACCACCGGGCCAGGAGACCCAGTACTTC.

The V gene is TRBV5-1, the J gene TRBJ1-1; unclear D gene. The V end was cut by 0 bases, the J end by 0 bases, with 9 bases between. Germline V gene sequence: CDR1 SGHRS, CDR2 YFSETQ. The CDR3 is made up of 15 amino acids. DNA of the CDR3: TGCGCCAGCAGCTTGGCCGCTTATATGAACACTGAAGCTTTCTTT. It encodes CASSLAAYMNTEAFF.

This CDR3 reads CASSKEGREGYTF. For the CDR3, the DNA is TGTGCCAGCAGCAAAGAGGGGAGGGAAGGCTACACCTTC. This chain connects TRBV21-1 to TRBJ1-2. TRBV21-1 has pseudogene status. This CDR3 spans 13 amino acids.

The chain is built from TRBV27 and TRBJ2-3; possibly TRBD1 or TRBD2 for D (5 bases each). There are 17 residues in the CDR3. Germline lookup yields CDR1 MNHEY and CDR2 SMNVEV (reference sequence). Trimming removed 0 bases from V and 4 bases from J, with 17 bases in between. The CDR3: CASSLSGPTAAADTQYF. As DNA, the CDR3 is TGTGCCAGCAGTTTATCGGGTCCGACAGCGGCCGCAGATACGCAGTATTTT.

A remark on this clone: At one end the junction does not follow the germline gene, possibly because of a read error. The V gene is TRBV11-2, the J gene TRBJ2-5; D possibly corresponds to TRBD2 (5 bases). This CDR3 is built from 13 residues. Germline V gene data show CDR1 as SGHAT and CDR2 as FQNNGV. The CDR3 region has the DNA TGTGCCAGCAGCTTAGATCCGGGTGGCTCCGGGGACTTC. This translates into CASSLDPGGSGDF.

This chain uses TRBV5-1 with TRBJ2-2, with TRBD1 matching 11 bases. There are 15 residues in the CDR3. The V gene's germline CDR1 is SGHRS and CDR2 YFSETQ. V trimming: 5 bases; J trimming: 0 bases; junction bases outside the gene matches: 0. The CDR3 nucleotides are TGCGCCAGCAGGGGACAGGGGGCGAACACCGGGGAGCTGTTTTTT. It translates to CASRGQGANTGELFF.

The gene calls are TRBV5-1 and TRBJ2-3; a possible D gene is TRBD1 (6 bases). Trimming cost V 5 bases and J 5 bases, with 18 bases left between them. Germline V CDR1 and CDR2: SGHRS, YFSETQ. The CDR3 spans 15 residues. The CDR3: CASSWTAKPGDTQYF. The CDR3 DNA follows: TGCGCCAGCAGTTGGACAGCCAAGCCAGGAGATACGCAGTATTTT. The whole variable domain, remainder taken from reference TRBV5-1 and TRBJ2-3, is KAGVTQTPRYLIKTRGQQVTLSCSPISGHRSVSWYQQTPGQGLQFLFEYFSETQRNKGNFPGRFSGRQFSNSRSEMNVSTLELGDSALYLCASSWTAKPGDTQYFGPGTRLTVL.

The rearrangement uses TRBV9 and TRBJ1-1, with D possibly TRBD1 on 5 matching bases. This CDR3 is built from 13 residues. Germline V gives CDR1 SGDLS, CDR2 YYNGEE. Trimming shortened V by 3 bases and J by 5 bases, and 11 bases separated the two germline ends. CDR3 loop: CASSARVGTEAFF. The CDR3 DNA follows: TGTGCCAGCAGCGCCAGGGTGGGAACTGAAGCTTTCTTT.

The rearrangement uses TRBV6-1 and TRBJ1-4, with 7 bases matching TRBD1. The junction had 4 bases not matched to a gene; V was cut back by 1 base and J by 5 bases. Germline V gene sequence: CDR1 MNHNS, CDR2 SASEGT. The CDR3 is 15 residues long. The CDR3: CASSEVPGGNEKLFF. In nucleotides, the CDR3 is TGTGCCAGCAGTGAAGTACCAGGGGGGAATGAAAAACTGTTTTTT.

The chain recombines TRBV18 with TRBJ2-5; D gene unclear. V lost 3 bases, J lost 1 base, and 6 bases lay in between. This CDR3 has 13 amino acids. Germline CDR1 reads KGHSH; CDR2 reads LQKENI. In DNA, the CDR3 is TGTGCCAGCTCACCCACAATCCAAGAGACCCAGTACTTC. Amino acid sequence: CASSPTIQETQYF. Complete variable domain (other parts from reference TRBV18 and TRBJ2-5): NAGVMQNPRHLVRRRGQEARLRCSPMKGHSHVYWYRQLPEEGLKFMVYLQKENIIDESGMPKERFSAEFPKEGPSILRIQQVVRGDSAAYFCASSPTIQETQYFGPGTRLLVL.

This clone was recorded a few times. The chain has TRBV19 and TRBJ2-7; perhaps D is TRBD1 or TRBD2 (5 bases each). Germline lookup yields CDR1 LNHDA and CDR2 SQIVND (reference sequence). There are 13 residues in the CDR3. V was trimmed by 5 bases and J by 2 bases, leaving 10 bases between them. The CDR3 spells CASSFRDAYEQYF. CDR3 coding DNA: TGTGCCAGTAGTTTCCGGGACGCCTACGAGCAGTACTTC.

CDR3 DNA sequence: TGCGCCAGCAGCGTCCTTGATCCGGGGAACACTGAAGCTTTCTTT. Its translation: CASSVLDPGNTEAFF. The V call is TRBV5-1, the J call TRBJ1-1, with D unresolved. This CDR3 contains 15 residues. Trimming stripped 4 bases from V and 1 base from J, with 14 bases between. Germline-derived CDR1 and CDR2 are SGHRS and YFSETQ.

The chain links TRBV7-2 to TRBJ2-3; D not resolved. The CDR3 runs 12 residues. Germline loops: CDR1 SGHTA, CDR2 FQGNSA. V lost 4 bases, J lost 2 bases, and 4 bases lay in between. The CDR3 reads CASSYLTDTQYF. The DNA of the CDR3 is TGTGCCAGCAGCTACCTCACAGATACGCAGTATTTT.

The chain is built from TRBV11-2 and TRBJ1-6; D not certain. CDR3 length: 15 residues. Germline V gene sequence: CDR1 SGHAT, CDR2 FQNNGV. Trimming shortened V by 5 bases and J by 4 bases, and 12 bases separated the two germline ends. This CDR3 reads CASSLDLLYNSPLHF. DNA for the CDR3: TGTGCCAGCAGCCTGGACCTGCTGTATAATTCACCCCTCCACTTT.

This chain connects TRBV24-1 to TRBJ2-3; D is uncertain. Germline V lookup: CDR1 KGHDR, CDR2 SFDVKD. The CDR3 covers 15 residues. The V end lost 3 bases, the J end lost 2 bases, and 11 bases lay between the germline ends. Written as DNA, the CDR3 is TGTGCCACCAGTGATACCGGACGCTCCACAGATACGCAGTATTTT. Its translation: CATSDTGRSTDTQYF.

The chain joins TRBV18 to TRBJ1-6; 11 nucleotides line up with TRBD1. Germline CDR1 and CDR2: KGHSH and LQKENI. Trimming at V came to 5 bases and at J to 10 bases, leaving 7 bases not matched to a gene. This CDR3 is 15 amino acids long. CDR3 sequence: CASSFGTGGQSPLHF. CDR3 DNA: TGTGCCAGCTCATTCGGGACAGGGGGTCAATCACCCCTCCACTTT.

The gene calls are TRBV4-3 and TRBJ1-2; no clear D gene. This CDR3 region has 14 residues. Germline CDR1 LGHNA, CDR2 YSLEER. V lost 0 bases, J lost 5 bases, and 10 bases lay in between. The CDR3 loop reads CASSQDVEQYGYTF. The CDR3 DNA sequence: TGCGCCAGCAGCCAAGATGTGGAACAGTATGGCTACACCTTC.

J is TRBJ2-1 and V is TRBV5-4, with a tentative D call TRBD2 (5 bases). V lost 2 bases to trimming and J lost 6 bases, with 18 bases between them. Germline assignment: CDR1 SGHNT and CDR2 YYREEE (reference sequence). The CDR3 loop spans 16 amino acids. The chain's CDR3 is CASSLPGGSGLNEQFF. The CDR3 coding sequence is TGTGCCAGCAGCTTACCTGGTGGGAGCGGACTCAATGAGCAGTTCTTC.

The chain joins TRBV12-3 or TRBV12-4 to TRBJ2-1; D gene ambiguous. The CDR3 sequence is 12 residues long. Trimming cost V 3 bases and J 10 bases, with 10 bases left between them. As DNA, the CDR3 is TGTGCCAGCAGTTTTTATCAAATCGAGCAGTTCTTC. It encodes CASSFYQIEQFF.

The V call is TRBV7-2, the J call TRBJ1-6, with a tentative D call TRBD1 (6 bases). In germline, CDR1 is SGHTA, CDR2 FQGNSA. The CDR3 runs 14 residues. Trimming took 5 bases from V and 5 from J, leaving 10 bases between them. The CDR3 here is CASSPWTDNSPLHF. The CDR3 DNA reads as TGTGCCAGCAGCCCCTGGACAGATAATTCACCCCTCCACTTT.

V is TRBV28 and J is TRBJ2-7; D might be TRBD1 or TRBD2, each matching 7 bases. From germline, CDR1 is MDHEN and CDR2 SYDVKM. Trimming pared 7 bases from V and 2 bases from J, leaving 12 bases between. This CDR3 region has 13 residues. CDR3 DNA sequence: TGTGCCAGCACCAGGGGGGGGGCCTACGAGCAGTACTTC. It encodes CASTRGGAYEQYF.

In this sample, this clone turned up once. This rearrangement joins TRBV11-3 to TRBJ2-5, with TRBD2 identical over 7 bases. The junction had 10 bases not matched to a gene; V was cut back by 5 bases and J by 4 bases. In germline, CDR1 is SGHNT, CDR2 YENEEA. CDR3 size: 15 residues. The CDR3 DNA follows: TGTGCCAGCAGCCTGGGAATGACTAGCCGAGAGACCCAGTACTTC. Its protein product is CASSLGMTSRETQYF.

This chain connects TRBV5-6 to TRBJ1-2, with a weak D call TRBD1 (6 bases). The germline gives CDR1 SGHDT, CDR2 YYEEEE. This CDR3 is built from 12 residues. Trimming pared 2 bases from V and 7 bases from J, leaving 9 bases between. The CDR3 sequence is CASSFGRGGYTF. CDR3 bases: TGTGCCAGCAGCTTCGGCAGGGGTGGCTACACCTTC.